This T cell receptor beta chain came from a study of blood T cell repertoires in COVID-19. Study-wide context: The analysed material was cDNA or gDNA that came from T cells, B-cell-depleted T cells, or PBMCs.

The germline V and J ends were trimmed by 3 bases and 3 bases, with 12 bases remaining between them. Germline V gives CDR1 SGHTA, CDR2 FQGTGA. The CDR3 runs to 14 residues. Generated by immunoSEQ multiplex PCR, the TCRdb table keeps only in-frame clones and is missing some. This table has 230,000 or so clones, around 89% appearing once. Before being deemed recovered, Cohort 3 donors had two negative PCRs, clearance, or symptom resolution. This chain links TRBV7-3 with TRBJ2-7; tentatively, D is TRBD2 (7 bases). Sequencing was performed on PBMCs or T cells enriched from blood (not recorded which). The sequence was obtained from a woman aged 25 to 45 who had recovered from COVID-19. The CDR3 loop reads CASSLGGPVYEQYF. The CDR3 DNA reads as TGTGCCAGCAGCTTGGGGGGGCCCGTCTACGAGCAGTACTTC. The full variable domain, in which reference TRBV7-3 and TRBJ2-7 provide the parts outside the CDR3, is GAGVSQTPSNKVTEKGKYVELRCDPISGHTALYWYRQSLGQGPEFLIYFQGTGAADDSGLPNDRFFAVRPEGSVSTLKIQRTERGDSAVYLCASSLGGPVYEQYFGPGTRLTVT.